This TCR beta chain was captured in a study of T-cell reconstitution after alpha-beta-depleted transplantation in children. It was with unique molecular identifiers that the TCRbeta library was prepared. MiXCR was run by TCRdb on the PCR reads, yielding one entry per CDR3 protein. The sample records around 500,000 distinct CDR3 sequences, 23% being singletons. The clonotype was recovered from a boy in the first two years of life who had a stem cell transplant for acute myeloid leukemia, so the T cells may come from the graft donor. The source material was PBMCs, mostly from graft donor cells, sampled 360 days after TCRalphabeta/CD19-depleted stem cell transplant.

The CDR3 loop is CSARDIAGSTGELFF. The CDR3 DNA sequence: TGCAGTGCTAGAGATATAGCAGGGTCCACCGGGGAGCTGTTTTTT. This chain joins TRBV20-1 and TRBJ2-2, with D possibly TRBD1 on 5 matching bases. Germline CDR1 and CDR2: DFQATT and SNEGSKA (reference sequence). The CDR3 length is 15 residues. Deletions cut 0 bases from V and 4 bases from J, with 12 bases between.